This T cell receptor (beta chain) stems from a study of blood T cells in healthy people across ages. This clonotype occurred a few times. PCR was performed a second time for 7 to 11 cycles using a sample-barcoded 5' primer and a J-beta primer mix. MiXCR, run by TCRdb on the 5' RACE reads, gives a single entry per CDR3 protein. Among 900,000 to 950,000 distinct CDR3 sequences listed, almost 30% were seen once. The authors drew ten milliliters of peripheral blood from each donor. The germline gives CDR1 MNHEY, CDR2 SVGAGI. Germline trimming cut 2 bases from V and 1 base from J; bases unmatched to any gene: 5. The CDR3 loop spans 16 amino acids. The same sample was also studied in work on T cells of mothers and their children. That study reports: Normalized overlap was always slightly, never significantly, higher in related than unrelated mother-child pairs.

The sample taken for sequencing was blood. The chain employs TRBV6-5 and TRBJ2-3; TRBD2 aligns across 8 bases. This receptor was obtained from a woman in her forties in good health. The DNA for the CDR3 is TGTGCCAGCAGTTACGCCGGGGGGGCCGGCACAGATACGCAGTATTTT. It specifies CASSYAGGAGTDTQYF.